Below are 27 T cell receptor beta chains sequenced from a single sample in a study of beta chain features in type 1 diabetes. What was sequenced were expressed TCRB transcripts, since all of the isolated RNA had been reverse transcribed. Profiling relied on immunoSEQ multiplex PCR, and the TCRdb table lists in-frame clones only, not all of them. The sample holds approximately 340,000 clones; roughly 15% are singletons and the top ten take roughly 0.019%. Sequencing used naive CD4+ T cells from blood. The source of these receptors is a woman between 18 and 29 years old in good health.

This chain joins TRBV30 and TRBJ1-1; D unresolved. The V gene's germline CDR1 is GTSNPN and CDR2 SVGIG (reference sequence). The CDR3 sequence is 13 residues long. CDR3 loop: CAGSGRSGTEAFF. CDR3 sequence (DNA): TGTGCGGGGAGCGGGAGGAGTGGGACTGAAGCTTTCTTT.

This chain connects TRBV7-2 to TRBJ2-1; no reliable D call. Between the trimmed V and J ends, which lost 1 base and 3 bases, there was a span of 7 bases. CDR1 is SGHTA and CDR2 is FQGNSA in the germline V gene. The CDR3 is 14 residues long. The CDR3 DNA is TGTGCCAGCAGCTTAGATTACAGCTACAATGAGCAGTTCTTC. It codes for CASSLDYSYNEQFF.

The CDR3 is CSVRARLNTEAFF. As DNA, the CDR3 is TGCAGCGTCCGCGCTCGTCTGAACACTGAAGCTTTCTTT. J is TRBJ1-1 and V is TRBV29-1, with D unclear. The CDR3 runs to 13 residues. Germline CDR1 is SQVTM and CDR2 is ANQGSEA. V lost 6 bases to trimming and J lost 0 bases, with 11 bases between them.

This clone came up a few times. This chain joins TRBV7-3 and TRBJ1-1; D uncertain. Trimming pared 1 base from V and 1 base from J, leaving 4 bases between. Per the germline V gene, CDR1 is SGHTA and CDR2 is FQGTGA. This CDR3 region has 13 residues. CDR3 in amino acids: CASSLSRNTEAFF. As DNA, the CDR3 is TGTGCCAGCAGCTTAAGCAGGAACACTGAAGCTTTCTTT.

This clone was seen a few times. The V gene is TRBV7-8, the J gene TRBJ1-1, with D maybe TRBD1 (6 bases). V was pared by 1 base and J by 7 bases, with 7 bases between. This CDR3 comprises 12 residues. Germline-derived CDR1 and CDR2 are SGHVS and FQNEAQ. CDR3 region: CASSLDRDEAFF. The CDR3 coding sequence is TGTGCCAGCAGCTTAGACAGGGATGAAGCTTTCTTT.

The chain recombines TRBV29-1 with TRBJ2-7; D gene ambiguous. In germline, CDR1 is SQVTM, CDR2 ANQGSEA. V lost 7 bases, J lost 6 bases, and 10 bases lay in between. The CDR3 runs 10 residues. The CDR3, as DNA: TGCAGCGCAATGACGGGCGAGCAGTACTTC. It yields the protein CSAMTGEQYF.

The gene calls are TRBV28 and TRBJ1-2, with no clear D. Germline lookup yields CDR1 MDHEN and CDR2 SYDVKM. This CDR3 has 13 residues. V gave up 9 bases and J gave up 7 bases, with 18 bases separating them. CDR3 bases: TGTGCCAGTGGGCCGTGGTTAAATTTTGGCTACACCTTC. Encoded protein: CASGPWLNFGYTF.

This chain connects TRBV7-2 to TRBJ2-2, with TRBD2 identical over 11 bases. CDR1 is SGHTA, CDR2 FQGNSA, per germline. This CDR3 comprises 16 residues. Trimming cost V 1 base and J 4 bases; bases outside gene matches: 2. The CDR3 DNA is TGTGCCAGCAGCTTAGTAGCGGGAGGGGGCACCGGGGAGCTGTTTTTT. It yields the protein CASSLVAGGGTGELFF. Looking up the rest from reference TRBV7-2 and TRBJ2-2 gives the full variable domain: GAGVSQSPSNKVTEKGKDVELRCDPISGHTALYWYRQSLGQGLEFLIYFQGNSAPDKSGLPSDRFSAERTGGSVSTLTIQRTQQEDSAVYLCASSLVAGGGTGELFFGEGSRLTVL.

The chain recombines TRBV7-9 with TRBJ2-1; 8 nucleotides agree with TRBD2. V lost 5 bases and J lost 0; bases outside the gene matches: 3. The CDR3 runs 15 residues. Germline V gives CDR1 SEHNR, CDR2 FQNEAQ (reference sequence). In DNA form, the CDR3 reads TGTGCCAGCAGCCGACTAGCGTCCTCCTACAATGAGCAGTTCTTC. Amino acid sequence: CASSRLASSYNEQFF.

The chain employs TRBV25-1 and TRBJ2-7; a possible D gene is TRBD2 (6 bases). With 4 bases removed from V and 2 bases from J, the gap between germline ends came to 15 bases. The germline gives CDR1 MGHDK, CDR2 SYGVNS. This CDR3 comprises 15 residues. CDR3 residues: CASSGRGTVAYEQYF. In nucleotides, the CDR3 is TGTGCCAGCAGTGGTCGAGGGACTGTAGCCTACGAGCAGTACTTC.

V and J are TRBV4-1 and TRBJ2-1; TRBD2 agrees at 8 bases. Per the germline V gene, CDR1 is MGHRA and CDR2 is YSYEKL. Unmatched junction bases numbered 5, after V lost 4 bases and J lost 6 bases. The CDR3 runs to 14 residues. CDR3 residues: CASSRGLVGNEQFF. The CDR3 coding sequence is TGCGCCAGCAGCCGGGGACTAGTGGGCAATGAGCAGTTCTTC.

The chain links TRBV4-2 to TRBJ2-7, with D maybe TRBD2 (5 bases). CDR1 LGHNA and CDR2 YNFKEQ come from the germline V gene. The CDR3 has 15 residues. Trimming took off 0 bases at V and 6 bases at J, with 15 bases between the two ends. The CDR3 protein is CASSQEFSKAGEQYF. The CDR3 DNA follows: TGTGCCAGCAGCCAAGAGTTCAGCAAGGCGGGCGAGCAGTACTTC.

The chain joins TRBV6-4 to TRBJ2-7; 7 bases line up with TRBD1. In germline, CDR1 is MRHNA, CDR2 SNTAGT. The CDR3 has 14 amino acids. With 7 bases clipped from V and 1 base from J, the junction kept 7 bases outside the gene matches. The CDR3 loop is CASTLGQPSYEQYF. CDR3 in DNA: TGTGCCAGCACCTTGGGACAGCCTTCCTACGAGCAGTACTTC.

The rearrangement links TRBV7-3 to TRBJ2-7; 8 bases are shared with TRBD2. Germline CDR1 is SGHTA and CDR2 is FQGTGA. The CDR3 totals 15 residues. V lost 2 bases and J lost 2; bases outside the gene matches: 5. CDR3 loop: CASSLAGGPTYEQYF. CDR3 bases: TGTGCCAGCAGCTTAGCGGGAGGCCCCACCTACGAGCAGTACTTC.

Only a few counts were recorded for this clone. V and J are TRBV19 and TRBJ2-1; D remains unclear. Germline CDR1 LNHDA, CDR2 SQIVND (reference sequence). CDR3 length: 15 residues. V lost 9 bases, J lost 0 bases, and 15 bases lay in between. The CDR3 DNA reads TGTGCCAGCATCCGAAGTGCTAGCTCCTACAATGAGCAGTTCTTC. Protein: CASIRSASSYNEQFF.

This clone turned up a few times. V gene TRBV19 combines with J gene TRBJ2-1; a possible D gene is TRBD1 (6 bases). The germline V gene has CDR1 LNHDA and CDR2 SQIVND (reference sequence). Trimming shortened V by 1 base and J by 4 bases, and 8 bases separated the two germline ends. CDR3 size: 14 residues. CDR3 sequence (DNA): TGTGCCAGTAGTATAGGGACAGATTACAATGAGCAGTTCTTC. Translated: CASSIGTDYNEQFF.

The table lists this clone with a few counts. The chain couples TRBV4-3 to TRBJ2-7, with TRBD2 matching 12 bases. Trimming cost V 3 bases and J 2 bases; bases outside gene matches: 5. Germline CDR1 reads LGHNA; CDR2 reads YSLEER. The CDR3 contains 16 residues. The CDR3 DNA reads TGCGCCAGCAGCCATGCATGGACTAGCGGGACCTACGAGCAGTACTTC. It is translated as CASSHAWTSGTYEQYF.

This rearrangement joins TRBV4-1 to TRBJ2-2; 14 nucleotides align to TRBD2. J was trimmed by 6 bases and V by 0 bases; bases with no gene match: 6. CDR3 size: 18 residues. Germline lookup yields CDR1 MGHRA and CDR2 YSYEKL. CDR3 region: CASSQDRGLAGAAGELFF. The CDR3 bases are TGCGCCAGCAGCCAAGATAGGGGACTAGCGGGAGCCGCCGGGGAGCTGTTTTTT.

This clone was detected only a few times. This sequence joins TRBV6-5 and TRBJ2-1; 14 nucleotides line up with TRBD2. The V gene end was trimmed by 5 bases and the J gene end by 8 bases; junction bases not matched to a gene: 5. Germline V CDR1 and CDR2: MNHEY, SVGAGI. The CDR3 contains 15 residues. Written as DNA, the CDR3 is TGTGCCAGCAGTATGGGACTAGCGGGAGTCTATGAGCAGTTCTTC. It translates to CASSMGLAGVYEQFF.

The table lists this clone with a few counts. The chain is built from TRBV28 and TRBJ2-1, with 10 bases lining up with TRBD2. Per germline, CDR1 MDHEN and CDR2 SYDVKM. The CDR3 is 14 amino acids. The V gene end was trimmed by 6 bases and the J gene end by 7 bases; junction bases not matched to a gene: 6. This chain's CDR3 is CASRLAGSSNEQFF. The CDR3 DNA reads TGTGCCAGCAGACTAGCGGGAAGTAGTAATGAGCAGTTCTTC. Variable domain in full (rest from reference TRBV28 and TRBJ2-1): DVKVTQSSRYLVKRTGEKVFLECVQDMDHENMFWYRQDPGLGLRLIYFSYDVKMKEKGDIPEGYSVSREKKERFSLILESASTNQTSMYLCASRLAGSSNEQFFGPGTRLTVL.

This clone was recorded a few times. The rearrangement joins TRBV28 to TRBJ2-7; D perhaps matches TRBD2 (6 bases). V was cut by 8 bases and J by 2 bases, with 13 bases left in between. Looked up from germline, CDR1 is MDHEN and CDR2 is SYDVKM. CDR3 length equals 13 residues. The chain's CDR3 is CASQTRTPYEQYF. Here the CDR3 DNA reads TGTGCCAGCCAGACTAGAACCCCCTACGAGCAGTACTTC.

The chain employs TRBV30 and TRBJ2-7; 7 nucleotides line up with TRBD2. V was clipped by 2 bases and J by 3 bases; unmatched bases: 10. Germline-derived CDR1 and CDR2 are GTSNPN and SVGIG (reference sequence). The CDR3 has 15 residues. CDR3 sequence (DNA): TGTGCCTGGAGTCGAACATTAGCGGGTGGCTACGAGCAGTACTTC. Translation gives CAWSRTLAGGYEQYF. The complete variable domain, with remaining parts taken from reference TRBV30 and TRBJ2-7, reads SQTIHQWPATLVQPVGSPLSLECTVEGTSNPNLYWYRQAAGRGLQLLFYSVGIGQISSEVPQNLSASRPQDRQFILSSKKLLLSDSGFYLCAWSRTLAGGYEQYFGPGTRLTVT.

This clone has more than one count but fewer than ten. The chain combines TRBV7-2 with TRBJ1-2, with D uncertain. V was shortened by 7 bases and J by 4 bases, with 13 bases between the two germline ends. Looked up from germline, CDR1 is SGHTA and CDR2 is FQGNSA. The CDR3 has 13 residues. The CDR3 is CASKRAGFYGYTF. The CDR3 DNA reads as TGTGCCAGCAAGAGGGCCGGGTTCTATGGCTACACCTTC.

The sample holds a few counts of this clone. The chain carries TRBV19 and TRBJ1-1; the D gene is possibly TRBD1 (6 bases). Trimming removed 10 bases at V and 1 base at J, with 13 bases between. Germline values: CDR1 LNHDA, CDR2 SQIVND (reference sequence). The CDR3 spans 13 residues. The CDR3 is CATKSQGNTEAFF. In DNA, the CDR3 is TGTGCCACCAAATCACAGGGGAACACTGAAGCTTTCTTT.

This clone is a singleton in its sample. The chain employs TRBV28 and TRBJ1-1; no reliable D call. Between the trimmed V and J ends, which lost 7 bases and 2 bases, there was a span of 8 bases. This CDR3 has 12 amino acids. Per germline, CDR1 MDHEN and CDR2 SYDVKM. Written as DNA, the CDR3 is TGTGCCAGCAAATCAGTAAACACTGAAGCTTTCTTT. Its translation is CASKSVNTEAFF.

The chain recombines TRBV7-2 with TRBJ2-2; the D gene is possibly TRBD2 (6 bases). Trimming left V 4 bases short and J 2 bases short, with 17 bases between. This CDR3 contains 17 residues. Germline assignment: CDR1 SGHTA and CDR2 FQGNSA. This CDR3 is CASSSGLLNLNTGELFF. For the CDR3, the DNA is TGTGCCAGCAGCTCGGGACTGTTAAATTTAAACACCGGGGAGCTGTTTTTT.

The chain links TRBV5-1 to TRBJ2-1; D is ambiguous. The V gene's germline CDR1 is SGHRS and CDR2 YFSETQ. CDR3 length equals 14 residues. The V and J ends lost 1 base and 6 bases respectively, with 11 bases between them. CDR3 loop: CASSLNILVNEQFF. The DNA for the CDR3 is TGCGCCAGCAGCTTGAACATATTGGTCAATGAGCAGTTCTTC.